This T cell receptor (beta chain) was recovered during a study of T cell changes during pregnancy in multiple sclerosis. V gave up 4 bases and J gave up 4 bases, with 11 bases separating them. Per the germline V gene, CDR1 is GTSNPN and CDR2 is SVGIG (reference sequence). The CDR3 is 13 residues long. TCRdb's table, derived via immunoSEQ multiplex PCR, lists solely in-frame clones and lacks some. The data contain fewer than 65,000 clones, about 90% of them singletons. This TCR came from a female donor with multiple sclerosis, enrolled in a pregnancy study. V and J are TRBV30 and TRBJ1-3; D might be TRBD1 (5 bases). The specimen comprised CD4+ T cells from peripheral blood mononuclear cells, sampled in the first trimester of pregnancy. The CDR3 bases are TGTGCCTGGACCGGGGGGAAGGGAAACACCATATATTTT. This sequence encodes CAWTGGKGNTIYF.